This TCR beta chain was sequenced for a study of blood T cell repertoires in COVID-19. Study details: Some COVID-19 samples were acute and others convalescent; all came from the United States, Italy and Spain. PBMCs, B-cell-depleted T cells, or T cells were the source of the cDNA or gDNA that made up the material.

The CDR3 covers 16 residues. In germline, CDR1 is SGHNT, CDR2 YENEEA. V shed 4 bases and J shed 3 bases, with 16 bases lying between them. Per the original data handling: Reference gene primer amplification gave nucleated cell count estimates. The method was immunoSEQ multiplex PCR; TCRdb's version includes in-frame clones alone and lacks a portion of them. For V, J and clone size, that table is used; D and trimming come from the DNA. The repertoire holds approximately 97,000 clones, with around 85% as singletons. The sequence came from a human donor in a cohort sampled during active COVID-19. The J gene is TRBJ2-1, the V gene TRBV11-3; D may be TRBD2 (6 bases). Sequencing input: peripheral blood. The CDR3 coding sequence is TGTGCCAGCAGCTCCTCCGGGACTCTGGACTACAATGAGCAGTTCTTC. Its protein product is CASSSSGTLDYNEQFF.